This is a list of T cell receptor beta chains from one sample in a study of shared clonotypes between healthy human individuals. The protocol was immunoSEQ multiplex PCR, while the TCRdb copy is restricted to in-frame clones and leaves out a portion. This sample has hundreds of thousands of clones, with around 96% found just once. Sequenced material: naive CD8+ T cells sorted from blood. These receptors were collected from a woman aged 25 to 39 in good health. CDR3s include the opening cysteine and the closing phenylalanine or tryptophan. Each record gives: clone size, J gene, D gene, V gene, CDR3 DNA, CDR3 protein. D genes are given only for firm matches. Clone size is shown for a subset of rows, as once, few, many or a class of expanded clone.

- TRBJ2-7 TRBD2 TRBV4-1 TGCGCCAGCAGCCCAGGGACTAGCGCCTACGAGCAGTACTTC CASSPGTSAYEQYF
- TRBJ2-3 - TRBV5-5 TGTGCCAGCAGCTTGGAGGTCAGGGGAACAGATACGCAGTATTTT CASSLEVRGTDTQYF
- TRBJ1-5 TRBD1 TRBV28 TGTGCCAGCAGTTTTAAAGGCAGGGGGCAAGTTAGCAATCAGCCCCAGCATTTT CASSFKGRGQVSNQPQHF
- TRBJ1-5 - TRBV27 TGTGCCAGCAGTTGGGGACTCAATCAGCCCCAGCATTTT CASSWGLNQPQHF
- TRBJ2-7 - TRBV11-2 TGTGCCAGCAGCTTAGCGGGCAGCTCCTACGAGCAGTACTTC CASSLAGSSYEQYF
- TRBJ2-7 TRBD1 TRBV19 TGTGCCAGTAGTAACCGGGACAGACTCTACGAGCAGTACTTC CASSNRDRLYEQYF
- TRBJ2-1 TRBD1 TRBV6-1 TGTGCCAGCAGTCCCCGGGACAGAGACTACAATGAGCAGTTCTTC CASSPRDRDYNEQFF
once TRBJ2-6 - TRBV28 TGTGCCAGCAGTTTAAAGGGAGCTGGGGCCAACGTCCTGACTTTC CASSLKGAGANVLTF
few TRBJ2-1 TRBD2 TRBV27 TGTGCCAGCAGTTCCGGGACTAGCGGGAGAAATGAGCAGTTCTTC CASSSGTSGRNEQFF
- TRBJ1-4 TRBD1 TRBV5-4 TGTGCCAGCAGCCCCGGACAGGTGATGGGAGTAGCCGAAAAACTGTTTTTT CASSPGQVMGVAEKLFF
- TRBJ2-3 - TRBV7-6 TGTGCCAGCAGCGCAAGCACAGATACGCAGTATTTT CASSASTDTQYF
- TRBJ1-1 - TRBV2 TGTGCCACGGAGGACAGTTCCAACACTGAAGCTTTCTTT CATEDSSNTEAFF
- TRBJ2-7 TRBD2 TRBV30 TGTGCCTGGAGGGCTAGCGGGAGGGCCTACGAGCAGTACTTC CAWRASGRAYEQYF
- TRBJ1-2 - TRBV4-1 TGCGCCAGCAGCCAAGAGTGGGGACCCTCTTCATACTATGGCTACACCTTC CASSQEWGPSSYYGYTF
- TRBJ2-7 TRBD1 TRBV28 TGTGCCAGCAGTATTCCTAGACAGGGGCTGGACGAGCAGTACTTC CASSIPRQGLDEQYF
- TRBJ2-7 - TRBV28 TGTGCCAGCAGGGATAAAAGCGGGTCCTCCTACGAGCAGTACTTC CASRDKSGSSYEQYF
- TRBJ2-1 TRBD1 TRBV15 TGTGCCACCAGCAGAGATAGGGCACTACAGGGGGATGAGCAGTTCTTC CATSRDRALQGDEQFF
- TRBJ2-7 - TRBV28 TGTGCCAGCAGTCCCCAGAGATGGGCAATCTCCTACGAGCAGTACTTC CASSPQRWAISYEQYF
- TRBJ2-7 - TRBV11-2 TGTGCCAGCAGCTTAACGCGGAGCTACGAGCAGTACTTC CASSLTRSYEQYF
- TRBJ1-5 - TRBV28 TGTGCCAGCACGGTATGGGGTCAGCCCCAGCATTTT CASTVWGQPQHF
few TRBJ2-1 - TRBV27 TGTGCCAGCAGTTTATCGGGTGAGCAGTTCTTC CASSLSGEQFF
- TRBJ2-3 - TRBV13 TGTGCCAGCAGCTTAGTCGGTTTCACAGATACGCAGTATTTT CASSLVGFTDTQYF
- TRBJ2-1 - TRBV6-1 TGTGCCAGCAGTGAAAGTAAGACTAGGGGGCTCTACAATGAGCAGTTCTTC CASSESKTRGLYNEQFF
few TRBJ1-1 - TRBV2 TGTGCCAGCAGTGAGTTCAGACCTGAAGCTTTCTTT CASSEFRPEAFF
- TRBJ2-7 TRBD2 TRBV10-1 TGCGCCAGCTCAGCCGGGACTAGCGGGACTGACGAGCAGTACTTC CASSAGTSGTDEQYF
- TRBJ2-1 TRBD1 TRBV2 TGTGCCAGCAGCGGGGACAGGGGCGTATATGACGATGAGCAGTTCTTC CASSGDRGVYDDEQFF
- TRBJ2-3 - TRBV9 TGTGCCAGCAGCGTTAGCACAGATACGCAGTATTTT CASSVSTDTQYF
- TRBJ2-2 - TRBV9 TGTGCCAGCAGCCCGGGCGGGACGAACACCGGGGAGCTGTTTTTT CASSPGGTNTGELFF
- TRBJ2-7 TRBD2 TRBV11-2 TGTGCCAGCAGCTTGGGGACTAGCGGGAGGCCCTACGAGCAGTACTTC CASSLGTSGRPYEQYF
- TRBJ2-5 TRBD2 TRBV7-8 TGTGCCAGCAGCTTAGTGCGGGAGATAAGGTTGGACCAAGAGACCCAGTACTTC CASSLVREIRLDQETQYF
- TRBJ1-2 TRBD1 TRBV19 TGTGCCAGTAGTCAGGACAGGGACTATGGCTACACCTTC CASSQDRDYGYTF
- TRBJ2-3 TRBD1 TRBV9 TGTGCCAGCAGCAAGGGACAGAAGCATCCAGATACGCAGTATTTT CASSKGQKHPDTQYF
- TRBJ2-3 - TRBV14 TGTGCCAGCAGCTCTAACGGCTTCTCCACAGATACGCAGTATTTT CASSSNGFSTDTQYF
- TRBJ1-2 - TRBV6-1 TGTGCCAGCAGTGAATGGGGTAGCTATGGCTACACCTTC CASSEWGSYGYTF
- TRBJ2-3 - TRBV11-2 TGTGCCAGCAGCTTACTCCGGGAGATCACAGATACGCAGTATTTT CASSLLREITDTQYF
once TRBJ2-1 - TRBV21-1 TGTGCCAGCAGCCCCGGGTTTGGGCGGCGCAATGAGCAGTTCTTC CASSPGFGRRNEQFF
- TRBJ2-1 TRBD2 TRBV15 TGTGCCACCAGCAGGGGAATTAGCGGGAGGAGGAGCTCCTACAATGAGCAGTTCTTC CATSRGISGRRSSYNEQFF
- TRBJ2-1 - TRBV27 TGTGCCAGCAGTTTTGGAGGGGGCGCGCCCAATGAGCAGTTCTTC CASSFGGGAPNEQFF
- TRBJ2-7 - TRBV28 TGTGCCAGCAGCCTAGCGATAACCTCCTACGAGCAGTACTTC CASSLAITSYEQYF
once TRBJ2-7 - TRBV21-1 TGTGCCAGCAGCCCGCGTTACAGGGGGGTGTACGAGCAGTACTTC CASSPRYRGVYEQYF
- TRBJ1-2 - TRBV6-1 TGTGCCTCCGGGACACCTAACTATGGCTACACCTTC CASGTPNYGYTF
- TRBJ1-2 - TRBV15 TGTGCCACCAGCAGAGATTTCACGGAGTACTATGGCTACACCTTC CATSRDFTEYYGYTF
- TRBJ2-1 - TRBV25-1 TGTGCCAGCAGCGGTGGGGGCTCCTACAATGAGCAGTTCTTC CASSGGGSYNEQFF
- TRBJ1-2 TRBD1 TRBV11-3 TGTGCCAGCAGCTTCCGTAGGGGGCAGGGTGGCTATGGCTACACCTTC CASSFRRGQGGYGYTF
- TRBJ2-7 - TRBV9 TGTGCCAGCAGCGCGTCGTCCAACTACGAGCAGTACTTC CASSASSNYEQYF
- TRBJ2-7 - TRBV19 TGTGCCAGTAGTTGGGGAAACTCCTACGAGCAGTACTTC CASSWGNSYEQYF
- TRBJ2-1 - TRBV9 TGTGCCAGCAGCGTACGAGGGAGCATCTACAATGAGCAGTTCTTC CASSVRGSIYNEQFF
- TRBJ2-4 TRBD2 TRBV6-5 TGTGCCAGCAGCCCGAATAGCGGGAGGTGGGACATTCAGTACTTC CASSPNSGRWDIQYF
- TRBJ2-1 - TRBV14 TGTGCCAGCAGCCAGTACCGGAGCTTCCCCTACAATGAGCAGTTCTTC CASSQYRSFPYNEQFF
once TRBJ1-4 - TRBV7-8 TGTGCCAGCAGCTTAGTGGGTCATGGGAGAAATGAAAAACTGTTTTTT CASSLVGHGRNEKLFF
- TRBJ2-2 - TRBV19 TGTGCCGGTAAGAGCACCGGGGAGCTGTTTTTT CAGKSTGELFF
- TRBJ2-2 TRBD1 TRBV5-8 TGTGCCAGCAGCTTGAGCCCCCGGGACAGGGGTCCTAACACCGGGGAGCTGTTTTTT CASSLSPRDRGPNTGELFF
- TRBJ2-1 TRBD2 TRBV13 TGTGCCAGCAGCTCAGCGGGAGGGCCGCACAATGAGCAGTTCTTC CASSSAGGPHNEQFF
- TRBJ2-7 - TRBV5-1 TGCGCCAGCAGCTTGATTCCTATAGGGGGGGACTACGAGCAGTACTTC CASSLIPIGGDYEQYF
- TRBJ2-1 - TRBV7-7 TGTGCCAGCAGCTTAGGGTTGGGGGCAGGGGAAGATGAGCAGTTCTTC CASSLGLGAGEDEQFF
- TRBJ1-2 TRBD1 TRBV4-1 TGCGCCAGCAGCCAAGCCCACGAACAGGGGAATTATTATGGCTACACCTTC CASSQAHEQGNYYGYTF
- TRBJ1-2 TRBD1 TRBV7-8 TGTGCCAGCAGCTTAGTCCGGACAGGCTACTATGGCTACACCTTC CASSLVRTGYYGYTF
- TRBJ1-1 TRBD1 TRBV19 TGTGCCAGTAGTAAACAGGGGTACGGAGGCACTGAAGCTTTCTTT CASSKQGYGGTEAFF